This T cell receptor beta chain derives from a study of post-analysis software for immune sequencing data. Study results and limitations: Among several TRBV segments more frequent in patients than controls were TRBV5-6, TRBV5-1 and TRBV20-1.

TCR beta cDNA libraries included unique molecular identifiers. Input populations of about 0.9 to 10 million T cells gave rise to around 480,000 cDNA molecules. TCRdb ran MiXCR on the PCR reads and lists one entry per CDR3 protein. This table has roughly 400,000 distinct CDR3 sequences, 35% to 45% appearing once. CDR1 and CDR2 (germline): MNHEY, SVGEGT. The junction had 5 bases not matched to a gene; V was cut back by 0 bases and J by 3 bases. This CDR3 region has 16 residues. For this clonotype: Its antigen remains unidentified.

The sequenced sample was blood. The receptor's source is a girl aged 2 to 10 with multiple sclerosis. The chain recombines TRBV6-2 or TRBV6-3 with TRBJ2-7; TRBD1 matches at 10 bases. CDR3 sequence (DNA): TGTGCCAGCAGTTACTCTCCGGGACAGGGGTTCTACGAGCAGTACTTC. It codes for CASSYSPGQGFYEQYF.